These T cell receptor beta chains were read from a single sample in a study of CD8+CD57+ T cells in acquired aplastic anemia. TCRdb reprocessed the reads with MiXCR, giving one entry per CDR3 protein. Of approximately 200,000 distinct CDR3 sequences in the sample, 61% were seen once. The specimen sequenced was sorted CD4+, CD8+, or CD8+CD57+ T cells (not recorded which) from PBMCs. The origin of the receptors is a human donor in good health. Each CDR3 is given with its conserved first and last residue.

J | V | CDR3
TRBJ1-2 | TRBV2 | CASSRQGEVAAGGYTF
TRBJ1-1 | TRBV24-1 | CATSDLQGKAFF
TRBJ1-6 | TRBV4-2 | CASSQEAQGYNSPLHF
TRBJ2-1 | TRBV6-4 | CASSDSTSGGDTQFF
TRBJ1-5 | TRBV6-6 | CASSPTQGLNQPQHF
TRBJ2-2 | TRBV9 | CASSVYRTSGVNTGELFF
TRBJ2-5 | TRBV19 | CASSIAAGGWDQYF
TRBJ1-1 | TRBV28 | CASSFGQGLTEAFF
TRBJ1-5 | TRBV29-1 | CSVSGGGDQPQHF
TRBJ2-1 | TRBV5-1 | CASSLGLAGDLRGFEQFF
TRBJ1-2 | TRBV6-5 | CARSPGTRVSANYGYTF
TRBJ1-6 | TRBV7-2 | CASSLGGKGGNSPLHF
TRBJ1-6 | TRBV7-2 | CASSLDANSPLHF
TRBJ2-5 | TRBV2 | CASSGAGAETQYF
TRBJ2-5 | TRBV2 | CASSEGIGGRYQETQYF
TRBJ1-2 | TRBV5-6 | CASSLLADGYTF
TRBJ2-7 | TRBV7-9 | CASSMFAGTGEQYF
TRBJ2-7 | TRBV7-2 | CASSFGGPYREQYF
TRBJ2-1 | TRBV5-1 | CASSPVAAEVNEQFF
TRBJ2-7 | TRBV27 | CASSWGTGGYEQYF
TRBJ2-3 | TRBV9 | CASSVGGGPSTDTQYF
TRBJ2-1 | TRBV4-3 | CASSQGEVAGGNEQFF
TRBJ2-1 | TRBV7-9 | CASSFNPGQYNEQFF
TRBJ1-1 | TRBV15 | CATRRELGTEAFF
TRBJ1-1 | TRBV25-1 | CASSEGRGLNTEAFF
TRBJ1-2 | TRBV25-1 | CASSEDFNYGYTF
TRBJ2-7 | TRBV7-6 | CASSLGRTTAYERYF
TRBJ1-1 | TRBV29-1 | CSAGQGTEAFF
TRBJ2-7 | TRBV14 | CASSPDTYEQYF
TRBJ2-7 | TRBV20-1 | CSATPGGSRSYEQYF
TRBJ2-4 | TRBV30 | CAWSVRGEGKNIQYF
TRBJ1-2 | TRBV7-6 | CASSLAGDGYAF
TRBJ2-7 | TRBV7-9 | CAIGDGTSYEQYF
TRBJ1-6 | TRBV19 | CASIILPGHNSPLHF
TRBJ2-7 | TRBV6-2/TRBV6-3 | CASSYPLSGDYEQYF
TRBJ1-1 | TRBV9 | CASSPRGSTEAFF
TRBJ1-5 | TRBV6-1 | CASSESEGGGNQPQHF
TRBJ2-6 | TRBV10-3 | CATYPGTGSAGANVLTF
TRBJ1-5 | TRBV19 | CASSGTGVQPQHF
TRBJ1-2 | TRBV5-5 | CASSGGQGPNGYTF
TRBJ2-3 | TRBV20-1 | CSARGLAGVTDTQYF
TRBJ2-6 | TRBV19 | CASSALPGANVLTF
TRBJ1-2 | TRBV29-1 | CSVSSAGTGYGYTF
TRBJ2-1 | TRBV5-4 | CASSLATGEQFF
TRBJ2-5 | TRBV7-2 | CASSYGTSGRRLGETQYF
TRBJ2-7 | TRBV7-8 | CASSLAGLEQYF
TRBJ1-3 | TRBV10-3 | CAISTTGDTIYF
TRBJ2-1 | TRBV10-1 | CASRAGTGDFWEQFF
TRBJ1-2 | TRBV7-6 | CASNPTGAGYTF
TRBJ1-6 | TRBV25-1 | CASSDGANSPLHF